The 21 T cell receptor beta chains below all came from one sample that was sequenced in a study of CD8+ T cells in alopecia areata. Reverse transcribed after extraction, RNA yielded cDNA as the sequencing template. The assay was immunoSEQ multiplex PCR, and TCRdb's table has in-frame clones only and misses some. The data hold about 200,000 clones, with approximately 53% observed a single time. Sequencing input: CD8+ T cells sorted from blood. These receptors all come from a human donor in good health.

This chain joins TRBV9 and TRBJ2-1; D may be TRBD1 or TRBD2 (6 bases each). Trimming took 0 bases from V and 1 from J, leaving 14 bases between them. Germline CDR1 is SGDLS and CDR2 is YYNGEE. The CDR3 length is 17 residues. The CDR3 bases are TGTGCCAGCAGCGTAGGGACCGGGGGCGGGTCCTACAATGAGCAGTTCTTC. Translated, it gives CASSVGTGGGSYNEQFF.

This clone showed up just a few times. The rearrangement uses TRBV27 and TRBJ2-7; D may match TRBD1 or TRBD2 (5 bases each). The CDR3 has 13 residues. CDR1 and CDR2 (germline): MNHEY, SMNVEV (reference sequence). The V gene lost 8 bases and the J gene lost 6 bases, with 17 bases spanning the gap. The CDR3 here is CASWGGLKAEQYF. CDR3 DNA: TGTGCCAGCTGGGGCGGGTTAAAGGCCGAGCAGTACTTC.

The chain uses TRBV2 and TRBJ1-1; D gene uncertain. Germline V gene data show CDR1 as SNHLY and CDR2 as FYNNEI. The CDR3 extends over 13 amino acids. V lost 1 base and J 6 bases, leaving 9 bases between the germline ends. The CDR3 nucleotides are TGTGCCAGCAGTGAAGTGAGAAGTTCTGAAGCTTTCTTT. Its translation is CASSEVRSSEAFF.

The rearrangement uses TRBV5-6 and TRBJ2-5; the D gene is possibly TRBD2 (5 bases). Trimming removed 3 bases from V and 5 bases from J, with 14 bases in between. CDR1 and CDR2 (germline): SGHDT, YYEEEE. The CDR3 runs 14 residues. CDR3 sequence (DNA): TGTGCCAGCAGCTCGCCCTTCCGGGGTGAGACCCAGTACTTC. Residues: CASSSPFRGETQYF. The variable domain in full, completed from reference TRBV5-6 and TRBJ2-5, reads DAGVTQSPTHLIKTRGQQVTLRCSPKSGHDTVSWYQQALGQGPQFIFQYYEEEERQRGNFPDRFSGHQFPNYSSELNVNALLLGDSALYLCASSSPFRGETQYFGPGTRLLVL.

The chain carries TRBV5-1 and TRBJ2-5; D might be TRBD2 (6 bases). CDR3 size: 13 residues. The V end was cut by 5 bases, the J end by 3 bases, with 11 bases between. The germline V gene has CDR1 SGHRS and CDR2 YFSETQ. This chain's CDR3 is CASRTWGEETQYF. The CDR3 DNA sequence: TGCGCCAGCAGGACCTGGGGGGAAGAGACCCAGTACTTC.

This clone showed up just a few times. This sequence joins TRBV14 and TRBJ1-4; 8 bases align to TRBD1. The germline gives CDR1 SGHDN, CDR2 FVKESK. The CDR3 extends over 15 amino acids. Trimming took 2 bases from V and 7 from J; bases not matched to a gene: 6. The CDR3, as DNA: TGTGCCAGCAGCCAAAAGGACAGGGAAGCTGAAAAACTGTTTTTT. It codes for CASSQKDREAEKLFF.

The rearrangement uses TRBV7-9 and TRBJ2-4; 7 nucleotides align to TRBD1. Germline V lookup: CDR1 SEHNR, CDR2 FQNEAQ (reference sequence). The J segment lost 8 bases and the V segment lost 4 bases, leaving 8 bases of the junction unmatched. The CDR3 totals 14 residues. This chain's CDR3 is CASSSRDSRDIQYF. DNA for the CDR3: TGTGCCAGCAGCTCCCGGGACAGTAGGGACATTCAGTACTTC.

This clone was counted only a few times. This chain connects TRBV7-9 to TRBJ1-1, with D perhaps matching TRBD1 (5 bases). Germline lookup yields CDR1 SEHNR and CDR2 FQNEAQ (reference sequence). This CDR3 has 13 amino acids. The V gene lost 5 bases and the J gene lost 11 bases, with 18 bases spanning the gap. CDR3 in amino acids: CASSPATWAGAFF. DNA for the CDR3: TGTGCCAGCAGCCCCGCGACGTGGGCAGGGGCTTTCTTT.

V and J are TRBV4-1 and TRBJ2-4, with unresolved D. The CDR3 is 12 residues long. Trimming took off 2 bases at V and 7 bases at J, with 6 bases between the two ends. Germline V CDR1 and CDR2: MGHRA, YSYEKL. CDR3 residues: CASSQLDNIQYF. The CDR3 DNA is TGCGCCAGCAGCCAACTAGACAACATTCAGTACTTC.

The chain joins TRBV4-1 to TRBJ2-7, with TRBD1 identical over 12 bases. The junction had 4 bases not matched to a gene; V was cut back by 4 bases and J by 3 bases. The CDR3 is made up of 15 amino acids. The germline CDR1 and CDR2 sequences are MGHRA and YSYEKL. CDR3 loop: CASSLRDRGLYEQYF. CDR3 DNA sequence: TGCGCCAGCAGCCTCCGGGACAGGGGGCTCTACGAGCAGTACTTC.

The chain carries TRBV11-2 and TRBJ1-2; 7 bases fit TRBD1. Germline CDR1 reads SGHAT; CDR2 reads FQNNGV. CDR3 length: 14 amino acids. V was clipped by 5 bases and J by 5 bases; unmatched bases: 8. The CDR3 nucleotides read TGTGCCAGCAGCCTCGCACAGGGGTATTATGGCTACACCTTC. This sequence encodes CASSLAQGYYGYTF.

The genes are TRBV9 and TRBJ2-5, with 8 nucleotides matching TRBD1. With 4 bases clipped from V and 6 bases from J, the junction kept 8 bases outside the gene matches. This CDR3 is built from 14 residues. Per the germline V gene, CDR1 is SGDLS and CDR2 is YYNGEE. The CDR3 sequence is CASSPAQGGKTQYF. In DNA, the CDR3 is TGTGCCAGCAGCCCGGCACAGGGGGGAAAGACCCAGTACTTC.

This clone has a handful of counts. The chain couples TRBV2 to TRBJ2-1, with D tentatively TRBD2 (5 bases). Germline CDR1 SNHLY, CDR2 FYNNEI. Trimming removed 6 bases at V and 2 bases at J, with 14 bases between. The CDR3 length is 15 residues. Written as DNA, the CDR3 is TGTGCCAGCAGCAACGGGCGGGTGACCTACAATGAGCAGTTCTTC. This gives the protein CASSNGRVTYNEQFF. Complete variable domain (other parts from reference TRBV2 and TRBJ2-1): EPEVTQTPSHQVTQMGQEVILRCVPISNHLYFYWYRQILGQKVEFLVSFYNNEISEKSEIFDDQFSVERPDGSNFTLKIRSTKLEDSAMYFCASSNGRVTYNEQFFGPGTRLTVL.

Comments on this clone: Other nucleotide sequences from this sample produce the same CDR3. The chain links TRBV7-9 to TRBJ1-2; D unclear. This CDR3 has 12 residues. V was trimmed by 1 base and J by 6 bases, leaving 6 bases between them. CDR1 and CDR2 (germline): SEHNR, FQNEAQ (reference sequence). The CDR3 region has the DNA TGTGCCAGCAGCTTAGGGACCGATGGCTACACCTTC. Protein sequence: CASSLGTDGYTF. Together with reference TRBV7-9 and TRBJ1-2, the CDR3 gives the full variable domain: DTGVSQNPRHKITKRGQNVTFRCDPISEHNRLYWYRQTLGQGPEFLTYFQNEAQLEKSRLLSDRFSAERPKGSFSTLEIQRTEQGDSAMYLCASSLGTDGYTFGSGTRLTVV.

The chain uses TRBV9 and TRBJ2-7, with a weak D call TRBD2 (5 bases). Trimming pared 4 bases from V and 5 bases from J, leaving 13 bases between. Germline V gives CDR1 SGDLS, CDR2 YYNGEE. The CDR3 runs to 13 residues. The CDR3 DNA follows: TGTGCCAGCAGCCCGAGCGGACGGGACGAGCAGTACTTC. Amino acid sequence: CASSPSGRDEQYF. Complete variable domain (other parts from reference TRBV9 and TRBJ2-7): DSGVTQTPKHLITATGQRVTLRCSPRSGDLSVYWYQQSLDQGLQFLIQYYNGEERAKGNILERFSAQQFPDLHSELNLSSLELGDSALYFCASSPSGRDEQYFGPGTRLTVT.

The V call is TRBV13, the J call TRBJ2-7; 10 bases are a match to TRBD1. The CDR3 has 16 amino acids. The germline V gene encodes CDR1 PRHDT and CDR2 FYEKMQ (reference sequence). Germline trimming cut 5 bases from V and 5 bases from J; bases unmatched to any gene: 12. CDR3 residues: CASSPDKGQGLHEQYF. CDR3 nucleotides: TGTGCCAGCAGCCCGGACAAGGGACAGGGGTTACACGAGCAGTACTTC.

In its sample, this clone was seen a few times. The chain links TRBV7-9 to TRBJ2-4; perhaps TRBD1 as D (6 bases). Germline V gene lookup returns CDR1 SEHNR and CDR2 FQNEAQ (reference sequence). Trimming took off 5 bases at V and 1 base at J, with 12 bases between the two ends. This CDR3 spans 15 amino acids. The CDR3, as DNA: TGTGCCAGCAGCCCCTCAGGGGTGGCCAAAAACATTCAGTACTTC. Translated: CASSPSGVAKNIQYF.

The chain's CDR3 is CASSLGSIAPYEQFF. Here the CDR3 DNA reads TGTGCCAGCAGCTTGGGTTCCATCGCTCCCTATGAGCAGTTCTTC. V is TRBV5-6 and J is TRBJ2-1; D is ambiguous. The CDR3 runs 15 residues. Germline CDR1 is SGHDT and CDR2 is YYEEEE. V was cut by 0 bases and J by 8 bases, with 15 bases left in between.

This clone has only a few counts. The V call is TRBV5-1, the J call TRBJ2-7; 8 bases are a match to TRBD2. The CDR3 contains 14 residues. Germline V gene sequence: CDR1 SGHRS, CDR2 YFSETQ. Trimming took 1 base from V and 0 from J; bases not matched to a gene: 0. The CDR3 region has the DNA TGCGCCAGCAGCTTGACTAGCGGCTCCTACGAGCAGTACTTC. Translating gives CASSLTSGSYEQYF. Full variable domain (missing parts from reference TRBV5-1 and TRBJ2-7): KAGVTQTPRYLIKTRGQQVTLSCSPISGHRSVSWYQQTPGQGLQFLFEYFSETQRNKGNFPGRFSGRQFSNSRSEMNVSTLELGDSALYLCASSLTSGSYEQYFGPGTRLTVT.

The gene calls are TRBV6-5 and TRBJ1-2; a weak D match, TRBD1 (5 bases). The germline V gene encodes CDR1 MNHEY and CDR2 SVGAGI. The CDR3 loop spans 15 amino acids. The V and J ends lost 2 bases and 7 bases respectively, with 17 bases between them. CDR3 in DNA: TGTGCCAGCAGTTACGGCCTGGGACTATACTCTGGCTACACCTTC. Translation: CASSYGLGLYSGYTF.

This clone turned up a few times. The CDR3 region has the DNA TGCAGCGTTGAAGTATTGGTCGCAAGCTCCTACGAGCAGTACTTC. Protein product: CSVEVLVASSYEQYF. V gene TRBV29-1 combines with J gene TRBJ2-7, with D uncertain. CDR3 length: 15 residues. Trimming pared 1 base from V and 0 bases from J, leaving 13 bases between. Germline V CDR1 and CDR2: SQVTM, ANQGSEA.